This TCR beta chain was captured by sequencing in a study of beta chain features in type 1 diabetes. Whole-study results and caveats: Moderate but significant shortening of TCRB CDR3s was recorded in all four CD4+ subsets from Type 1 diabetes patients.

This clone showed up just a few times. The antigen is undetermined. Every bit of the isolated RNA underwent reverse transcription, so sequencing read expressed TCRB transcripts. Profiled with immunoSEQ multiplex PCR; TCRdb holds only in-frame clones, not every one. The sample has 500,000 to 850,000 clones; roughly 13% are singletons. CDR1 is SGHRS, CDR2 YFSETQ, per germline. This CDR3 is built from 17 residues. V was clipped by 0 bases and J by 4 bases, with 18 bases between them. The specimen was naive CD4+ T cells from blood. This sequence joins TRBV5-1 and TRBJ2-3; no clear D gene. This TCR derives from a man aged 18 to 30 with type 1 diabetes. The CDR3 spells CASSLADPRLRADTQYF. The DNA of the CDR3 is TGCGCCAGCAGCTTGGCAGACCCCAGGCTCCGCGCAGATACGCAGTATTTT.